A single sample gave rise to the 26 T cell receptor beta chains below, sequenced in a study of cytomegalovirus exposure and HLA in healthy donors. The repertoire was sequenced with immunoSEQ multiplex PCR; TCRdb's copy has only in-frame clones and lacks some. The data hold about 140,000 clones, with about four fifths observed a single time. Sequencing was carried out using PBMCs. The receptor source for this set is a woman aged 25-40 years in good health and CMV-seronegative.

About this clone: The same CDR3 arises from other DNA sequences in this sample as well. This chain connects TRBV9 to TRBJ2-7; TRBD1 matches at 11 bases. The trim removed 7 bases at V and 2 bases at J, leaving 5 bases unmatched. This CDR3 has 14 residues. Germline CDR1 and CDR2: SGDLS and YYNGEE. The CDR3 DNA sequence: TGTGCCAGCTCACCGGGACAGGGGGCCTACGAGCAGTACTTC. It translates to CASSPGQGAYEQYF.

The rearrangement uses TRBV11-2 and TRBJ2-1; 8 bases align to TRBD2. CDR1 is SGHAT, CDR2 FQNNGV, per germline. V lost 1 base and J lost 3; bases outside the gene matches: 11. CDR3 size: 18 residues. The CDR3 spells CASSLGAHAGGVYNEQFF. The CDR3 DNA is TGTGCCAGCAGCTTAGGGGCCCACGCGGGGGGTGTCTACAATGAGCAGTTCTTC.

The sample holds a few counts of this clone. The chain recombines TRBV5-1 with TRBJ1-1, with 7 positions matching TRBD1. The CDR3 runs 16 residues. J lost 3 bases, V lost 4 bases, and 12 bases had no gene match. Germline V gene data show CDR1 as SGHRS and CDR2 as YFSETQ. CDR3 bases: TGCGCCAGCAGCATCCGGGACAGAAGGCGGGACACTGAAGCTTTCTTT. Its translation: CASSIRDRRRDTEAFF.

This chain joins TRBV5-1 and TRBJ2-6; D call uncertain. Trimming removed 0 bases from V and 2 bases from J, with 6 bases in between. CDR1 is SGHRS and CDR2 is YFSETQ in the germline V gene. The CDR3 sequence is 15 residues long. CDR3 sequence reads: CASSLGAAGANVLTF. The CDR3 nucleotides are TGCGCCAGCAGCTTGGGGGCAGCTGGGGCCAACGTCCTGACTTTC.

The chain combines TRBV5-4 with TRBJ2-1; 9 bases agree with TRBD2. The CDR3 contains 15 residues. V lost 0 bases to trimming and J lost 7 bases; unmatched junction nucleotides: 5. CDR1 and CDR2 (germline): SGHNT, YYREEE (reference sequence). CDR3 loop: CASSLVRGGPNEQFF. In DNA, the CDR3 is TGTGCCAGCAGCTTGGTGCGGGGGGGCCCAAATGAGCAGTTCTTC. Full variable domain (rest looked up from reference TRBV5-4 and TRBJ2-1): ETGVTQSPTHLIKTRGQQVTLRCSSQSGHNTVSWYQQALGQGPQFIFQYYREEENGRGNFPPRFSGLQFPNYSSELNVNALELDDSALYLCASSLVRGGPNEQFFGPGTRLTVL.

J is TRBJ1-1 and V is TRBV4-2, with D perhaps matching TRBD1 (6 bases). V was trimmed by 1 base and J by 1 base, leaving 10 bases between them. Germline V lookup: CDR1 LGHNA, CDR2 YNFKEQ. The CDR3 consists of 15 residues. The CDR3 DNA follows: TGTGCCAGCAGCCAAGCGAGGACAGAGAACACTGAAGCTTTCTTT. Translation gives CASSQARTENTEAFF.

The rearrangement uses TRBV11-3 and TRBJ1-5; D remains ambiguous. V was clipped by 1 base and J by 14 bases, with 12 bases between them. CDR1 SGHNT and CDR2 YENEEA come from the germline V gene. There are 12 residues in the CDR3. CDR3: CASSLAPRLEHF. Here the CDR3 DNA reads TGTGCCAGCAGCTTAGCCCCTAGATTGGAGCATTTT.

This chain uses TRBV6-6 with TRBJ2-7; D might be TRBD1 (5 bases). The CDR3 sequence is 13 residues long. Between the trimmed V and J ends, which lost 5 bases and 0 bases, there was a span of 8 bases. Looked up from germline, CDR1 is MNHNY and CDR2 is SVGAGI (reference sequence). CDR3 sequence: CASSTGNSYEQYF. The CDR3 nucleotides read TGTGCCAGCAGTACAGGAAACTCCTACGAGCAGTACTTC.

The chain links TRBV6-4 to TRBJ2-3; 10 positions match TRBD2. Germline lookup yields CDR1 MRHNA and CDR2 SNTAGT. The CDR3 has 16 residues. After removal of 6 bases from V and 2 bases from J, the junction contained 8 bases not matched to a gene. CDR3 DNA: TGTGCCAGCAGCTCCCAAGCGGGGGGGCCCACAGATACGCAGTATTTT. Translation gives CASSSQAGGPTDTQYF.

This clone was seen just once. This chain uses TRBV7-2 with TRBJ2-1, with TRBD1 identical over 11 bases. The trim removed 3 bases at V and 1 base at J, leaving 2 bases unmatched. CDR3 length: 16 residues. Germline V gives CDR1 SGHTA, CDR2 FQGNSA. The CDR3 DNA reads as TGTGCCAGCAGCTTTGGGACAGGGGGATCCTACAATGAGCAGTTCTTC. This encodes CASSFGTGGSYNEQFF.

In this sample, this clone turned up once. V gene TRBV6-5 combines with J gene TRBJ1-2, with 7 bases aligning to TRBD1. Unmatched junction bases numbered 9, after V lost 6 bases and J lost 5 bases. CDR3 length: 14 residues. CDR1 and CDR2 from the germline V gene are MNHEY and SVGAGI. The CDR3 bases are TGTGCCAGCAGATACCTACAGGGGCGGTATGGCTACACCTTC. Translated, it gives CASRYLQGRYGYTF.

CDR3 sequence reads: CASSTGQGGDTQYF. The CDR3 DNA follows: TGTGCCAGCAGCACGGGACAGGGGGGAGATACGCAGTATTTT. The chain is built from TRBV11-3 and TRBJ2-3; 11 positions match TRBD1. The CDR3 is 14 amino acids. The V and J ends lost 5 bases and 5 bases, in that order; junction bases with no gene match: 3. Germline lookup yields CDR1 SGHNT and CDR2 YENEEA.

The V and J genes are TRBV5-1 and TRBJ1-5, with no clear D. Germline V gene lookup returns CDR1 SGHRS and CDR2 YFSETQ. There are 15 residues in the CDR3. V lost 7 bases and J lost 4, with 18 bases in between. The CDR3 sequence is CASAEGAGRNQPQHF. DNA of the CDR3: TGCGCCAGCGCCGAAGGTGCGGGCAGGAATCAGCCCCAGCATTTT.

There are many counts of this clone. CDR3 sequence: CASSQDRTRGDGDTQYF. The DNA of the CDR3 is TGTGCCAGCAGCCAAGATCGAACGCGGGGGGACGGAGATACGCAGTATTTT. The rearrangement joins TRBV4-2 to TRBJ2-3; TRBD2 agrees at 8 bases. V dropped 0 bases and J dropped 5; count of bases not matched to a gene: 10. Germline V gene sequence: CDR1 LGHNA, CDR2 YNFKEQ. This CDR3 has 17 residues.

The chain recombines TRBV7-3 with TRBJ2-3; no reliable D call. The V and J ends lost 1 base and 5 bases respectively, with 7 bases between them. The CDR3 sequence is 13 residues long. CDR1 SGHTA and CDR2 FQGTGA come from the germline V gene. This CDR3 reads CASSLRSRDTQYF. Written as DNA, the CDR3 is TGTGCCAGCAGCTTAAGGAGCCGAGATACGCAGTATTTT.

CDR3 bases: TGTGCCAGCAGCACCTCTCCCGTGACAGGGGCTAACGAGCAGTACTTC. This sequence encodes CASSTSPVTGANEQYF. The rearrangement joins TRBV2 to TRBJ2-7; TRBD1 matches 8 bases. The CDR3 spans 16 residues. V dropped 6 bases and J dropped 5; count of bases not matched to a gene: 15. Germline V gene data show CDR1 as SNHLY and CDR2 as FYNNEI.

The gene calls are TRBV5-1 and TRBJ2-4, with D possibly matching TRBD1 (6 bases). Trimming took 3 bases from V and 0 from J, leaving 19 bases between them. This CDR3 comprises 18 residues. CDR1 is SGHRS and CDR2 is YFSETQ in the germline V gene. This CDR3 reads CASSSKPRDTVAKNIQYF. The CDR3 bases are TGCGCCAGCAGCTCGAAACCTAGGGACACCGTAGCCAAAAACATTCAGTACTTC.

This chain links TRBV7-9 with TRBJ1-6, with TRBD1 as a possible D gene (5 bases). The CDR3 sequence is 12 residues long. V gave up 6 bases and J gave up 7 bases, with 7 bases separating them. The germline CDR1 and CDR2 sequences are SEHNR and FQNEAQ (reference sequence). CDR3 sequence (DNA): TGTGCCAGCAGTCGGGGGAATTCACCCCTCCACTTT. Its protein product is CASSRGNSPLHF.

The DNA for the CDR3 is TGTGCCAGCAGCTTTCGACACGCAACTAATGAAAAACTGTTTTTT. Translating it yields CASSFRHATNEKLFF. The chain links TRBV6-5 to TRBJ1-4; D gene unclear. This CDR3 contains 15 residues. V was pared by 6 bases and J by 0 bases, with 11 bases between. Germline values: CDR1 MNHEY, CDR2 SVGAGI.

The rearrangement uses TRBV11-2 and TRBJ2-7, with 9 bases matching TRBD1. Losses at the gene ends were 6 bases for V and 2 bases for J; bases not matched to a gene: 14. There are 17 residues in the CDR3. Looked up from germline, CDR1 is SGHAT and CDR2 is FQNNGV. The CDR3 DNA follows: TGTGCCAGCAGGTCCATCTCCGGGACAGGGTTCCCCTACGAGCAGTACTTC. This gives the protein CASRSISGTGFPYEQYF.

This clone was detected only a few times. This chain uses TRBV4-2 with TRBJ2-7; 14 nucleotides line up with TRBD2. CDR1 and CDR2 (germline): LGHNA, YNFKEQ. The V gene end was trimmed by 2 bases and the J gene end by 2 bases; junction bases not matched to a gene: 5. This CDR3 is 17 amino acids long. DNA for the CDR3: TGTGCCAGCAGCCAAAGCCAGGGACTAGCGGGGGCCTACGAGCAGTACTTC. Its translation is CASSQSQGLAGAYEQYF.

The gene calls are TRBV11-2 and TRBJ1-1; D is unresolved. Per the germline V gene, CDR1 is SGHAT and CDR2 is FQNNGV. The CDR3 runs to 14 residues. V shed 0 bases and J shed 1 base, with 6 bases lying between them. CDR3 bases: TGTGCCAGCAGCTTAGATCCGGGGAACACTGAAGCTTTCTTT. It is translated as CASSLDPGNTEAFF.

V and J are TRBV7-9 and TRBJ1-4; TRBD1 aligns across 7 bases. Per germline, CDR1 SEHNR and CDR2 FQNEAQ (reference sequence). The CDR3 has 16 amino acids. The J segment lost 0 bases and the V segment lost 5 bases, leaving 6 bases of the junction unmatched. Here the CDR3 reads CASSPGQRATNEKLFF. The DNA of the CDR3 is TGTGCCAGCAGCCCGGGACAGCGTGCAACTAATGAAAAACTGTTTTTT.

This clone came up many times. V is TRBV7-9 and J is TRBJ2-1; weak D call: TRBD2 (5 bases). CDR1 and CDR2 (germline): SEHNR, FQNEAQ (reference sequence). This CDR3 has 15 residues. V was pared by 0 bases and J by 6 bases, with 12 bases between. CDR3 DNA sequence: TGTGCCAGCAGCTTAGCGCTAGCTGAGGGCAATGAGCAGTTCTTC. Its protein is CASSLALAEGNEQFF.

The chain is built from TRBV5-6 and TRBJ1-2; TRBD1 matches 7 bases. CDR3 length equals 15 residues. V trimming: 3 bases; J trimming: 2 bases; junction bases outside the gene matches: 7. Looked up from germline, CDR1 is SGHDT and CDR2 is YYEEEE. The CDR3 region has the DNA TGTGCCAGCAGCTGGGGGACAGTAATGAACTATGGCTACACCTTC. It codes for CASSWGTVMNYGYTF.

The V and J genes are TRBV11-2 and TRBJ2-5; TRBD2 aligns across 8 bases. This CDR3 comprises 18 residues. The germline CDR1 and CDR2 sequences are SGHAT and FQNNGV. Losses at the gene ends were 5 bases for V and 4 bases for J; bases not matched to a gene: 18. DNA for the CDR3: TGTGCCAGCAGCCCCCAACGGGGGGGCGGCGGGTTTAGAGAGACCCAGTACTTC. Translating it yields CASSPQRGGGGFRETQYF.